The 30 T cell receptor beta chains below come from one sample, sequenced in a study of regulatory T cells. Antigen specificity for these receptors is unknown. General study results and limits: Compared with autologous conventional CD4+ cells and control regulatory cells, CD3G-deficient regulatory T cells showed reduced diversity.

The primer mix had 52 TRBV and 13 TRBJ primers. Generated by immunoSEQ multiplex PCR, the TCRdb table keeps only in-frame clones and is missing some. This table has about 4,000 clones, more than 85% appearing once. The sample was CD4+ Tregs sorted from blood. These TCRs come from a child aged 2-9 years with CD3G deficiency.

The chain has TRBV5-5 and TRBJ1-5, with D hard to call. The V gene's germline CDR1 is SGHKS and CDR2 YYEKEE (reference sequence). V shed 0 bases and J shed 3 bases, with 7 bases lying between them. The CDR3 is made up of 14 amino acids. CDR3 loop: CASSLDPDNQPQHF. The CDR3, as DNA: TGTGCCAGCAGCTTGGACCCCGACAATCAGCCCCAGCATTTT. Full variable domain (outside the CDR3, taken from reference TRBV5-5 and TRBJ1-5): DAGVTQSPTHLIKTRGQQVTLRCSPISGHKSVSWYQQVLGQGPQFIFQYYEKEERGRGNFPDRFSARQFPNYSSELNVNALLLGDSALYLCASSLDPDNQPQHFGDGTRLSIL.

For this clone: This specimen includes other DNA sequences encoding the same CDR3. V and J are TRBV5-1 and TRBJ2-5; unclear D gene. This CDR3 region has 13 residues. Germline V gene data show CDR1 as SGHRS and CDR2 as YFSETQ. The ends were cut back, 0 bases at V and 2 bases at J, with 5 bases in the middle. This CDR3 reads CASSLERQETQYF. In nucleotides, the CDR3 is TGCGCCAGCAGCTTGGAGAGGCAAGAGACCCAGTACTTC.

The genes are TRBV10-3 and TRBJ2-7; tentative D call: TRBD1 (5 bases). The germline gives CDR1 ENHRY, CDR2 SYGVKD. This CDR3 region has 13 residues. V was shortened by 2 bases and J by 3 bases, with 8 bases between the two germline ends. Here the CDR3 DNA reads TGTGCCATCAGTGAGGGGGCCTACTACGAGCAGTACTTC. Amino acid sequence: CAISEGAYYEQYF.

The chain joins TRBV6-1 to TRBJ2-7; D call uncertain. Trimming stripped 11 bases from V and 1 base from J, with 21 bases between. The CDR3 consists of 15 residues. CDR1 and CDR2 (germline): MNHNS, SASEGT. In nucleotides, the CDR3 is TGTGCCTCTAGTTTGTTCCTCTCGGGTTCCTACGAGCAGTACTTC. Residues: CASSLFLSGSYEQYF.

This clone has just one count. The CDR3 here is CASSRGEWDLVYEQYF. DNA for the CDR3: TGTGCCAGCAGCCGGGGGGAGTGGGACCTCGTGTACGAGCAGTACTTC. This chain joins TRBV28 and TRBJ2-7; 7 bases agree with TRBD2. Germline CDR1 and CDR2: MDHEN and SYDVKM. This CDR3 comprises 16 residues. Trimming at V came to 6 bases and at J to 4 bases, leaving 15 bases not matched to a gene. The full variable domain, its missing parts supplied by reference TRBV28 and TRBJ2-7, is DVKVTQSSRYLVKRTGEKVFLECVQDMDHENMFWYRQDPGLGLRLIYFSYDVKMKEKGDIPEGYSVSREKKERFSLILESASTNQTSMYLCASSRGEWDLVYEQYFGPGTRLTVT.

The J gene is TRBJ2-1, the V gene TRBV28; 8 positions match TRBD1. The CDR3 consists of 14 residues. Germline CDR1 reads MDHEN; CDR2 reads SYDVKM. The ends lost 5 bases at V and 8 bases at J; junction bases unmatched: 8. The CDR3 DNA follows: TGTGCCAGCAGTCGGACGACAGGGGAGGATGAGCAGTTCTTC. This sequence encodes CASSRTTGEDEQFF.

Comment on this clone: The junction does not match germline at one end; this may be a read error. J is TRBJ1-1 and V is TRBV5-1, with 10 nucleotides matching TRBD1. The CDR3 length is 15 residues. Germline V gene data show CDR1 as SGHRS and CDR2 as YFSETQ. This chain's CDR3 is CASSLDRGANTEAFF. The CDR3 DNA reads as TGCGCCAGCAGTTTGGACAGGGGGGCGAACACTGAAGCTTTCTTT.

This chain uses TRBV6-1 with TRBJ2-6, with D hard to call. V was clipped by 6 bases and J by 1 base, with 4 bases between them. Looked up from germline, CDR1 is MNHNS and CDR2 is SASEGT. The CDR3 totals 13 residues. CDR3 coding DNA: TGTGCCAGCAGGGGGTCTGGGGCCAACGTCCTGACTTTC. It translates to CASRGSGANVLTF.

This sequence joins TRBV7-9 and TRBJ2-7; TRBD1 or TRBD2 may be the D gene (5 bases each). In germline, CDR1 is SEHNR, CDR2 FQNEAQ (reference sequence). The CDR3 loop spans 16 amino acids. Trimming stripped 0 bases from V and 4 bases from J, with 16 bases between. The CDR3 spells CASSLAPEGWGYEQYF. For the CDR3, the DNA is TGTGCCAGCAGCTTAGCCCCTGAGGGATGGGGGTACGAGCAGTACTTC.

The chain recombines TRBV6-1 with TRBJ2-2; the match to TRBD1 covers 7 bases. Looked up from germline, CDR1 is MNHNS and CDR2 is SASEGT. The CDR3 is 13 residues long. V shed 8 bases, J shed 6 bases, and the junction held 6 bases outside the gene matches. CDR3 residues: CASRRGRSGELFF. The CDR3 bases are TGTGCCAGCCGAAGGGGGCGGTCCGGGGAGCTGTTTTTT.

CDR3 bases: TGCGCCAGCAGCTGGGACAACACTGAAGCTTTCTTT. Residues: CASSWDNTEAFF. The chain recombines TRBV5-1 with TRBJ1-1, with TRBD1 as a possible D gene (5 bases). Germline CDR1 reads SGHRS; CDR2 reads YFSETQ. V was trimmed by 3 bases and J by 2 bases, leaving 5 bases between them. The CDR3 has 12 residues.

This chain links TRBV7-3 with TRBJ2-5, with 8 bases aligning to TRBD2. The J segment lost 3 bases and the V segment lost 5 bases, leaving 8 bases of the junction unmatched. There are 15 residues in the CDR3. The germline V gene encodes CDR1 SGHTA and CDR2 FQGTGA. The CDR3 reads CASSPTGGPKETQYF. The CDR3 DNA sequence: TGTGCCAGCAGCCCAACGGGAGGGCCGAAAGAGACCCAGTACTTC.

This clone occurred once. CDR3 in DNA: TGTGCCAGCAGTGAAAGGGCGGGCTGGAACAATGAGCAGTTCTTC. Protein sequence: CASSERAGWNNEQFF. The V call is TRBV6-1, the J call TRBJ2-1; TRBD2 is a possible D gene (5 bases). Trimming took off 2 bases at V and 5 bases at J, with 13 bases between the two ends. Germline assignment: CDR1 MNHNS and CDR2 SASEGT. The CDR3 is made up of 15 amino acids.

The chain joins TRBV28 to TRBJ1-1, with TRBD1 identical over 8 bases. V shed 6 bases and J 0 bases; nucleotides not matched to a gene: 9. The CDR3 length is 16 residues. Looked up from germline, CDR1 is MDHEN and CDR2 is SYDVKM. The CDR3 is CASSPLRGQVNTEAFF. In DNA, the CDR3 is TGTGCCAGCAGCCCCCTTCGGGGACAGGTGAACACTGAAGCTTTCTTT.

The genes are TRBV10-3 and TRBJ2-2, with D perhaps matching TRBD1 or TRBD2 (5 bases each). This CDR3 region has 14 residues. V lost 10 bases and J 0 bases, leaving 12 bases between the germline ends. Germline V CDR1 and CDR2: ENHRY, SYGVKD. CDR3 coding DNA: TGTGCCACCAGGCTGGGGGCGAACACCGGGGAGCTGTTTTTT. This sequence encodes CATRLGANTGELFF.

The chain has TRBV6-1 and TRBJ2-1, with D possibly TRBD1 on 7 matching bases. The V gene's germline CDR1 is MNHNS and CDR2 SASEGT. The CDR3 contains 14 residues. Between the trimmed V and J ends, which lost 7 bases and 6 bases, there was a span of 16 bases. In DNA, the CDR3 is TGTGCCAGCATGAGACAGGGAGGACCCAATGAGCAGTTCTTC. Translated: CASMRQGGPNEQFF.

The V gene is TRBV18, the J gene TRBJ2-7; D gene unclear. The germline V gene has CDR1 KGHSH and CDR2 LQKENI. The ends were cut back, 6 bases at V and 4 bases at J, with 13 bases in the middle. CDR3 length: 13 residues. The CDR3 DNA reads TGTGCCAGCTCCCCCTCTACAGATTACGAGCAGTACTTC. Encoded protein: CASSPSTDYEQYF.

This clone showed up just once. The chain couples TRBV28 to TRBJ2-7; 9 bases agree with TRBD1. The J segment lost 4 bases and the V segment lost 4 bases, leaving 5 bases of the junction unmatched. The CDR3 has 14 residues. Germline values: CDR1 MDHEN, CDR2 SYDVKM. CDR3 protein: CASSSPTGGYEQYF. The CDR3 DNA reads TGTGCCAGCAGTTCCCCGACAGGGGGATACGAGCAGTACTTC.

V and J are TRBV7-2 and TRBJ2-7; D may be TRBD2 (6 bases). Germline V CDR1 and CDR2: SGHTA, FQGNSA. The CDR3 runs 13 residues. The V gene lost 3 bases and the J gene lost 1 base, with 7 bases spanning the gap. The CDR3 region is CASSLTSSYEQYF. The CDR3 DNA reads as TGTGCCAGCAGCTTGACTAGTTCCTACGAGCAGTACTTC. The complete variable domain, with remaining parts taken from reference TRBV7-2 and TRBJ2-7, reads GAGVSQSPSNKVTEKGKDVELRCDPISGHTALYWYRQSLGQGLEFLIYFQGNSAPDKSGLPSDRFSAERTGGSVSTLTIQRTQQEDSAVYLCASSLTSSYEQYFGPGTRLTVT.

This chain links TRBV30 with TRBJ2-3, with D possibly TRBD2 on 7 matching bases. Looked up from germline, CDR1 is GTSNPN and CDR2 is SVGIG (reference sequence). V was cut by 8 bases and J by 6 bases, with 24 bases left in between. The CDR3 has 15 residues. CDR3 DNA sequence: TGTGCCGGAGGGGGAAGGGAGGGCCGGACGGATACGCAGTATTTT. Protein product: CAGGGREGRTDTQYF. Looking up the rest from reference TRBV30 and TRBJ2-3 gives the full variable domain: SQTIHQWPATLVQPVGSPLSLECTVEGTSNPNLYWYRQAAGRGLQLLFYSVGIGQISSEVPQNLSASRPQDRQFILSSKKLLLSDSGFYLCAGGGREGRTDTQYFGPGTRLTVL.

Of note for this clone: The germline gene is not matched at one end of the junction; a read error may be the cause. V usage is TRBV6-1 and J usage is TRBJ1-2; D is ambiguous. The CDR3 spans 13 residues. Germline lookup yields CDR1 MNHNS and CDR2 SASEGT. CDR3 sequence: CASREDQHYGYTF. CDR3 bases: TGTGCCAGCAGGGAAGACCAACACTATGGCTACACCTTC.

This clone was found once. This chain connects TRBV5-1 to TRBJ1-1; 7 positions agree with TRBD1. Germline assignment: CDR1 SGHRS and CDR2 YFSETQ. J lost 11 bases, V lost 5 bases, and 9 bases had no gene match. CDR3 length: 12 residues. Written as DNA, the CDR3 is TGCGCCAGCAGTAGCCAGACAGGGCGGGCTTTCTTT. Translation gives CASSSQTGRAFF.

The V gene is TRBV11-2, the J gene TRBJ2-1; 7 bases line up with TRBD2. The CDR3 loop spans 15 amino acids. Germline V gene data show CDR1 as SGHAT and CDR2 as FQNNGV. Trimming removed 1 base from V and 0 bases from J; junction bases left unmatched: 0. The CDR3, as DNA: TGTGCCAGCAGCTTAGGCGGGAGCTCCTACAATGAGCAGTTCTTC. Its protein is CASSLGGSSYNEQFF.

CDR3 sequence: CASSLTGGNEQYF. The DNA of the CDR3 is TGCGCCAGCAGCTTGACAGGGGGAAACGAGCAGTACTTC. The genes are TRBV5-1 and TRBJ2-7; 8 positions agree with TRBD1. Germline loops: CDR1 SGHRS, CDR2 YFSETQ. This CDR3 has 13 residues. V lost 1 base and J lost 5; bases outside the gene matches: 2.

The chain's CDR3 is CASSERGGGRSGTQYF. Here the CDR3 DNA reads TGTGCCAGCAGTGAAAGGGGGGGAGGGAGATCGGGGACCCAGTACTTC. This chain uses TRBV6-1 with TRBJ2-5; TRBD2 is a possible D gene (7 bases). Germline loops: CDR1 MNHNS, CDR2 SASEGT. CDR3 length: 16 amino acids. V lost 2 bases to trimming and J lost 7 bases, with 20 bases between them.

This rearrangement joins TRBV6-1 to TRBJ2-1; 13 bases match TRBD2. The V segment lost 9 bases and the J segment 5 bases; nucleotides outside the gene matches: 7. In germline, CDR1 is MNHNS, CDR2 SASEGT. The CDR3 has 15 residues. The CDR3 DNA is TGTGCCAGTAACTCAGGGACTAGCGGGGACAATGAGCAGTTCTTC. Translated: CASNSGTSGDNEQFF.

This chain joins TRBV28 and TRBJ2-7, with D maybe TRBD2 (6 bases). CDR3 size: 13 residues. Germline V CDR1 and CDR2: MDHEN, SYDVKM. Trimming shortened V by 5 bases and J by 4 bases, and 12 bases separated the two germline ends. In DNA, the CDR3 is TGTGCCAGCAGTCGGGGACTGCTTTACGAGCAGTACTTC. Protein: CASSRGLLYEQYF.

The rearrangement links TRBV28 to TRBJ2-3, with D possibly being TRBD1 or TRBD2 (6 bases each). V was shortened by 3 bases and J by 4 bases, with 11 bases between the two germline ends. CDR1 is MDHEN and CDR2 is SYDVKM in the germline V gene. This CDR3 contains 14 residues. The CDR3 spells CASSFRGRSDTQYF. The CDR3 bases are TGTGCCAGCAGTTTTCGGGGGCGATCAGATACGCAGTATTTT.

This clone was found once. The V gene is TRBV28, the J gene TRBJ2-3, with 9 bases aligning to TRBD2. Germline CDR1 MDHEN, CDR2 SYDVKM. This CDR3 is 16 amino acids long. With 5 bases clipped from V and 5 bases from J, the junction kept 11 bases outside the gene matches. The CDR3 sequence: CASSVSGRGRRDTQYF. CDR3 sequence (DNA): TGTGCCAGCAGTGTTAGCGGGAGAGGTAGAAGAGATACGCAGTATTTT.

The chain joins TRBV18 to TRBJ1-1, with D possibly being TRBD1 (5 bases). The V end was cut by 3 bases, the J end by 4 bases, with 12 bases between. Germline assignment: CDR1 KGHSH and CDR2 LQKENI. The CDR3 has 14 amino acids. In DNA, the CDR3 is TGTGCCAGCTCACCGCGCGTAGGGGCCACTGAAGCTTTCTTT. Its protein is CASSPRVGATEAFF.